This T cell receptor beta chain was observed in a study of PD-L1 blockade in urothelial cancer. Locally advanced or metastatic urothelial carcinoma affected the patients. CDR3 length: 17 residues. Trimming at V came to 2 bases and at J to 2 bases, leaving 8 bases not matched to a gene. Germline V gene sequence: CDR1 SGHVS, CDR2 FQNEAQ. TCRdb's table, derived via immunoSEQ multiplex PCR, lists solely in-frame clones and lacks some. In the table there are about 84,000 clones, 82% of which are singletons. The input for sequencing was PBMCs, taken around atezolizumab (anti-PD-L1) treatment. The chain employs TRBV7-8 and TRBJ2-7; 11 bases match TRBD2. The sequence was collected from a man in his sixties or seventies with urothelial cancer. The CDR3 loop reads CASSLPGTSGGAYEQYF. As DNA, the CDR3 is TGTGCCAGCAGCTTACCCGGGACTAGCGGCGGCGCCTACGAGCAGTACTTC.